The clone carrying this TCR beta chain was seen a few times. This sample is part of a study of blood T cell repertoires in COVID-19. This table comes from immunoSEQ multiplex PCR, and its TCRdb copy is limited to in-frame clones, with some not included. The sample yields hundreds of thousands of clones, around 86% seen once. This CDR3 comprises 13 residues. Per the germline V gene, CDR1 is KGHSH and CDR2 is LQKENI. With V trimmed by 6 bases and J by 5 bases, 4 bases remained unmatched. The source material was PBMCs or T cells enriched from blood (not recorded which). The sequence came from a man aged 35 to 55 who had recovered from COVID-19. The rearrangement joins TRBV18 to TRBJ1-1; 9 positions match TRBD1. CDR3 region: CASSDRGGTEAFF. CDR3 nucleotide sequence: TGTGCCAGCTCGGACAGGGGTGGAACTGAAGCTTTCTTT.